This T cell receptor (beta chain) was sequenced in a study of blood T cell repertoires in COVID-19. Study details: Sites in the United States, Italy and Spain provided acute and convalescent COVID-19 samples. Nucleic acid was either cDNA or gDNA, and it came from T cells, B-cell-depleted T cells, or PBMCs.

In the source study's methods: Amplification of reference gene primers was used by the study to estimate nucleated cell counts. Sequencing was performed with immunoSEQ multiplex PCR; in TCRdb, only in-frame clones are kept and a portion is missing. V, J and clone size are taken as reported in that table, and D and trimming were inferred from the DNA itself. Here the sample spans roughly 380,000 clones, 89% being singletons. The sequence derives from a woman aged 40 to 50 with COVID-19, enrolled during active disease. The sample comprised peripheral blood.

CDR3 region: CASSPAGQGRGYTF. In DNA form, the CDR3 reads TGTGCCAGCTCACCGGCCGGACAGGGCCGAGGCTACACCTTC. V usage is TRBV18 and J usage is TRBJ1-2, with 8 positions matching TRBD1. This CDR3 comprises 14 residues. Trimming cost V 3 bases and J 8 bases; bases outside gene matches: 8. Germline values: CDR1 KGHSH, CDR2 LQKENI.